This record looks at one TCR beta chain sequence and its context. After removal of 9 bases from V and 3 bases from J, the junction contained 7 bases not matched to a gene. The V gene's germline CDR1 is ENHRY and CDR2 SYGVKD. The CDR3 is 13 residues long. This record comes from a study of blood T cells in healthy people across ages. Using a J-beta primer mix together with a sample-barcoded 5' primer, a second PCR was run for roughly 6 to 12 cycles. A single record per CDR3 protein comes from TCRdb applying MiXCR to the 5' RACE reads. The sample includes around 990,000 distinct CDR3 sequences, around two fifths of them seen just once.

The source is a young man in good health. The chain combines TRBV10-3 with TRBJ1-1; TRBD1 agrees at 7 bases. The material sequenced was blood. The CDR3 sequence: CAITGVGDTEAFF. For the CDR3, the DNA is TGTGCCATAACAGGGGTGGGGGACACTGAAGCTTTCTTT.